This TCR beta chain was profiled in a study of T cell responses to AZD1222 COVID-19 vaccine. Profiling relied on immunoSEQ multiplex PCR, and the TCRdb table lists in-frame clones only, not all of them. The repertoire consists of some 100,000 clones, with around nine tenths occurring once and the leading ten covering approximately 15%. Germline assignment: CDR1 MNHEY and CDR2 SMNVEV (reference sequence). Germline trimming cut 5 bases from V and 7 bases from J; bases unmatched to any gene: 19. The CDR3 has 19 residues. Overall study findings and caveats: Regions 160-218 and 743-854 dominated among vaccine-associated CD4 TCRs spanning spike.

As for this clone: Its antigen remains unidentified.

The chain recombines TRBV27 with TRBJ1-5; 11 bases fit TRBD1. The TCR was taken from an adult in good health. The material was peripheral blood, obtained on day 0 of AZD1222 vaccination. CDR3 protein: CASSPIGQGALVWNQPQHF. CDR3 nucleotide sequence: TGTGCCAGCAGTCCAATAGGACAGGGGGCGTTGGTCTGGAACCAGCCCCAGCATTTT.